This T cell receptor beta chain was found in a study of blood T cell repertoires in COVID-19. At the level of the study: Both acute and convalescent COVID-19 samples were obtained from the United States, Italy and Spain. The analysed material was cDNA or gDNA that came from T cells, B-cell-depleted T cells, or PBMCs.

The germline gives CDR1 SGHTA, CDR2 FQGNSA. Trimming at V came to 4 bases and at J to 3 bases, leaving 1 base not matched to a gene. This CDR3 contains 13 residues. Donors of Cohort 3 who recovered were those that had two negative PCRs, clearance, or symptom resolution. Clones were read by immunoSEQ multiplex PCR, and TCRdb kept only the in-frame ones, dropping some. The sample records approximately 200,000 clones, 85% being singletons. The receptor comes from a man aged 40-49 years who had recovered from COVID-19. Sequencing used PBMCs or T cells enriched from blood (not recorded which). The chain carries TRBV7-2 and TRBJ2-3; 7 nucleotides line up with TRBD2. The CDR3 here is CASSSSGTDTQYF. The DNA for the CDR3 is TGTGCCAGCAGCTCTAGCGGTACAGATACGCAGTATTTT.